The 17 T cell receptor beta chains reported below all come from one sample, sequenced in a study of a mutant IDH1 vaccine in newly diagnosed glioma. Time point reported: week 23, last vaccination. In the vaccine, a single dose held 300 ug of the mutant IDH1 20-mer peptide, along with topical imiquimod. For these receptors, no antigen is known. This table comes from immunoSEQ multiplex PCR, and its TCRdb copy is limited to in-frame clones, with some not included. This table has 50,000 to 65,000 clones, over 80% appearing once. Sequenced material: PBMCs, taken from a glioma patient whose treatment included an IDH1 peptide vaccine. Every receptor here comes from a man aged 35-49 years with glioma.

In DNA, the CDR3 is TGTGCCAGCAGCTCACAGGGGCTACCTAATGAAAAACTGTTTTTT. Residues: CASSSQGLPNEKLFF. The chain couples TRBV5-6 to TRBJ1-4, with TRBD1 matching 7 bases. CDR1 and CDR2 from the germline V gene are SGHDT and YYEEEE. The CDR3 is 15 residues long. With V trimmed by 3 bases and J by 3 bases, 5 bases remained unmatched.

The rearrangement links TRBV4-3 to TRBJ2-7, with D uncertain. Trimming took 0 bases from V and 0 from J, leaving 12 bases between them. CDR1 LGHNA and CDR2 YSLEER come from the germline V gene. This CDR3 spans 16 amino acids. CDR3 sequence reads: CASSQDWRTPSYEQYF. In nucleotides, the CDR3 is TGCGCCAGCAGCCAAGATTGGCGAACCCCCTCCTACGAGCAGTACTTC.

The chain carries TRBV7-6 and TRBJ1-4; D gene unclear. Germline lookup yields CDR1 SGHVS and CDR2 FNYEAQ. Trimming stripped 3 bases from V and 8 bases from J, with 4 bases between. The CDR3 contains 11 residues. CDR3: CASSFGEKLFF. The CDR3 DNA reads TGTGCCAGCAGCTTTGGGGAAAAACTGTTTTTT.

The V and J genes are TRBV6-1 and TRBJ2-2, with 9 bases aligning to TRBD2. The trim removed 2 bases at V and 5 bases at J, leaving 3 bases unmatched. Germline lookup yields CDR1 MNHNS and CDR2 SASEGT. The CDR3 length is 15 residues. CDR3 DNA sequence: TGTGCCAGCAGTGAAAGGCGGGAGGGGACCGGGGAGCTGTTTTTT. It specifies CASSERREGTGELFF.

The J gene is TRBJ2-1, the V gene TRBV29-1, with TRBD1 matching 10 bases. CDR3 size: 13 residues. V lost 8 bases to trimming and J lost 10 bases; unmatched junction nucleotides: 11. Germline-derived CDR1 and CDR2 are SQVTM and ANQGSEA. This chain's CDR3 is CSPGTGEIYEQFF. The CDR3 region has the DNA TGCAGCCCCGGGACAGGGGAGATTTACGAGCAGTTCTTC.

J is TRBJ2-2 and V is TRBV4-2, with a possible D match to TRBD1 (6 bases). Between the trimmed V and J ends, which lost 0 bases and 1 base, there was a span of 15 bases. This CDR3 contains 18 residues. Germline V gives CDR1 LGHNA, CDR2 YNFKEQ. CDR3: CASSQDPVGTLNTGELFF. CDR3 DNA sequence: TGTGCCAGCAGCCAAGATCCAGTCGGGACATTGAACACCGGGGAGCTGTTTTTT.

The V and J genes are TRBV5-4 and TRBJ1-4; D is unresolved. Between the trimmed V and J ends, which lost 5 bases and 7 bases, there was a span of 15 bases. This CDR3 region has 14 residues. CDR1 and CDR2 from the germline V gene are SGHNT and YYREEE (reference sequence). The CDR3 nucleotides are TGTGCCAGCAGGGGATCTGGGATAGGTGAAAAACTGTTTTTT. Translating gives CASRGSGIGEKLFF.

The chain combines TRBV15 with TRBJ1-2, with 7 bases matching TRBD1. Losses at the gene ends were 5 bases for V and 1 base for J; bases not matched to a gene: 7. Germline-derived CDR1 and CDR2 are LNHNV and YYDKDF (reference sequence). CDR3 length: 15 amino acids. The CDR3, as DNA: TGTGCCACCAGCGTAACACGGGACAGTAACTATGGCTACACCTTC. As protein: CATSVTRDSNYGYTF.

V usage is TRBV7-9 and J usage is TRBJ2-5, with D possibly matching TRBD2 (5 bases). Germline loops: CDR1 SEHNR, CDR2 FQNEAQ (reference sequence). CDR3 length equals 14 residues. V lost 5 bases and J 5 bases, leaving 15 bases between the germline ends. CDR3 sequence (DNA): TGTGCCAGCAGCCCCCAGCGGAGTTCTGAGACCCAGTACTTC. Protein: CASSPQRSSETQYF. The full variable domain, its missing parts supplied by reference TRBV7-9 and TRBJ2-5, is DTGVSQNPRHKITKRGQNVTFRCDPISEHNRLYWYRQTLGQGPEFLTYFQNEAQLEKSRLLSDRFSAERPKGSFSTLEIQRTEQGDSAMYLCASSPQRSSETQYFGPGTRLLVL.

The rearrangement joins TRBV9 to TRBJ2-1; D not certain. In germline, CDR1 is SGDLS, CDR2 YYNGEE. The CDR3 is made up of 11 amino acids. V lost 2 bases and J lost 8, with 5 bases in between. CDR3 bases: TGTGCCAGCAGCGTGCCCTATGAGCAGTTCTTC. Its protein is CASSVPYEQFF.

Remarks on this clone: Other DNA sequences of this sample code for an identical CDR3. This rearrangement joins TRBV2 to TRBJ2-3; TRBD2 agrees at 12 bases. V trimming: 6 bases; J trimming: 3 bases; junction bases outside the gene matches: 4. Germline CDR1 reads SNHLY; CDR2 reads FYNNEI. The CDR3 loop spans 15 amino acids. The CDR3 spells CASRLGLAGTDTQYF. CDR3 DNA sequence: TGTGCCAGCAGACTAGGACTAGCGGGGACAGATACGCAGTATTTT.

The chain couples TRBV19 to TRBJ2-1; 8 nucleotides agree with TRBD2. CDR3 length: 14 amino acids. V lost 3 bases to trimming and J lost 9 bases; unmatched junction nucleotides: 7. In germline, CDR1 is LNHDA, CDR2 SQIVND (reference sequence). CDR3 nucleotide sequence: TGTGCCAGTAGTATGAAGCTAGCGGGTGTTGAGCAGTTCTTC. Its protein product is CASSMKLAGVEQFF. Full variable domain (missing parts from reference TRBV19 and TRBJ2-1): DGGITQSPKYLFRKEGQNVTLSCEQNLNHDAMYWYRQDPGQGLRLIYYSQIVNDFQKGDIAEGYSVSREKKESFPLTVTSAQKNPTAFYLCASSMKLAGVEQFFGPGTRLTVL.

V usage is TRBV5-6 and J usage is TRBJ2-7, with 8 bases that match TRBD1. There are 14 residues in the CDR3. Germline V lookup: CDR1 SGHDT, CDR2 YYEEEE. V was clipped by 5 bases and J by 5 bases; unmatched bases: 9. CDR3 in DNA: TGTGCCAGCAGGGAGAGACAGGGGTGGCACGAGCAGTACTTC. It is translated as CASRERQGWHEQYF.

The genes are TRBV6-5 and TRBJ2-7; D possibly corresponds to TRBD1 (5 bases). Per germline, CDR1 MNHEY and CDR2 SVGAGI. CDR3 length equals 13 residues. The V end was cut by 4 bases, the J end by 6 bases, with 13 bases between. CDR3 sequence (DNA): TGTGCCAGCAGTTCCAGGGAACTGGGCGAGCAGTACTTC. It is translated as CASSSRELGEQYF.

CDR3 region: CSGAVPPDTQYF. The CDR3 DNA follows: TGCAGCGGCGCAGTGCCCCCAGATACGCAGTATTTT. The chain combines TRBV29-1 with TRBJ2-3, with D unclear. Trimming left V 7 bases short and J 4 bases short, with 12 bases between. The CDR3 consists of 12 residues. Per germline, CDR1 SQVTM and CDR2 ANQGSEA.

The chain combines TRBV7-9 with TRBJ2-7; no definite D call. V gave up 1 base and J gave up 3 bases, with 7 bases separating them. The CDR3 spans 13 residues. Per germline, CDR1 SEHNR and CDR2 FQNEAQ (reference sequence). CDR3 amino acids: CASSLGSRYEQYF. Here the CDR3 DNA reads TGTGCCAGCAGCTTAGGCTCTCGCTACGAGCAGTACTTC.

The chain links TRBV7-6 to TRBJ1-1; D is ambiguous. The CDR3 totals 13 residues. Germline lookup yields CDR1 SGHVS and CDR2 FNYEAQ. V lost 3 bases to trimming and J lost 0 bases, with 5 bases between them. The CDR3 sequence: CASSFNLNTEAFF. CDR3 nucleotides: TGTGCCAGCAGCTTTAATCTGAACACTGAAGCTTTCTTT.